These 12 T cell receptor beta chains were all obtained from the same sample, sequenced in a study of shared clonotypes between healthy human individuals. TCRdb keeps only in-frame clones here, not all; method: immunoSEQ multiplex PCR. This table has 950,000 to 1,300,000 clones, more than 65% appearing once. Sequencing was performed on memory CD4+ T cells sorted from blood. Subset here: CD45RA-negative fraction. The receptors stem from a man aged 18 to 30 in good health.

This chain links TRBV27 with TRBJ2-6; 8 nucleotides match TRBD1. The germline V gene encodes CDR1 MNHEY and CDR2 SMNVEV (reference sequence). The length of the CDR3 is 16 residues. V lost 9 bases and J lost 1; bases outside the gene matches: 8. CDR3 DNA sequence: TGTGCCAGGACCCGGGACAGGAGGTCTGGGGCCAACGTCCTGACTTTC. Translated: CARTRDRRSGANVLTF.

The CDR3 region has the DNA TGTGCCAGCAGCAAGGGACTAGCTACCGATCATGAGCAGTTCTTC. Encoded protein: CASSKGLATDHEQFF. This rearrangement joins TRBV5-6 to TRBJ2-1; 9 positions agree with TRBD2. From germline, CDR1 is SGHDT and CDR2 YYEEEE. J was trimmed by 8 bases and V by 4 bases; bases with no gene match: 10. The CDR3 runs to 15 residues.

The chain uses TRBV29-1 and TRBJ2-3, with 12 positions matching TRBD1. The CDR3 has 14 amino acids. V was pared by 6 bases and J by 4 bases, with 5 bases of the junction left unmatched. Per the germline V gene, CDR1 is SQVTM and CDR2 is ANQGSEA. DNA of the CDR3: TGCAGCGTAGCCGGGACAGGGGGCCCAGATACGCAGTATTTT. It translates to CSVAGTGGPDTQYF.

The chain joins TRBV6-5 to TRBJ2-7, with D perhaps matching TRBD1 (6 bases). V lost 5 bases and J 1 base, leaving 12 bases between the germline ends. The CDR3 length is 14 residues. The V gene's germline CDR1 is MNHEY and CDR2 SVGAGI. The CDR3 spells CASSAGVGSYEQYF. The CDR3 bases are TGTGCCAGCAGTGCAGGGGTAGGGTCCTACGAGCAGTACTTC.

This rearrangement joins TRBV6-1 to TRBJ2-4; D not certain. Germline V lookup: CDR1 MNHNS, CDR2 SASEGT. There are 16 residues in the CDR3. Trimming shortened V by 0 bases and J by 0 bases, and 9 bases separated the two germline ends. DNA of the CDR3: TGTGCCAGCAGTGAAGCGCACTGGGAAGCCAAAAACATTCAGTACTTC. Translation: CASSEAHWEAKNIQYF.

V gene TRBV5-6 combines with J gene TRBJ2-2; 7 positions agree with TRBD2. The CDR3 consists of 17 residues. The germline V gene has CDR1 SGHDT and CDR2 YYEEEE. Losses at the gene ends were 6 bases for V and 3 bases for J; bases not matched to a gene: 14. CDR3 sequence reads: CASTPNPLGGDTGELFF. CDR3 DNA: TGTGCCAGCACCCCAAATCCCCTGGGGGGGGACACCGGGGAGCTGTTTTTT.

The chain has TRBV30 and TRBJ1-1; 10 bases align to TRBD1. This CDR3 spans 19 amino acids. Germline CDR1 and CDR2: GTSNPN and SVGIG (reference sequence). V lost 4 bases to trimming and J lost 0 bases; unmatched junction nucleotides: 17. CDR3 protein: CAWTGTGVSLFIMNTEAFF. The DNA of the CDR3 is TGTGCCTGGACCGGGACAGGGGTCTCCCTCTTCATTATGAACACTGAAGCTTTCTTT. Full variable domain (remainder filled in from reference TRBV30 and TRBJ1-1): SQTIHQWPATLVQPVGSPLSLECTVEGTSNPNLYWYRQAAGRGLQLLFYSVGIGQISSEVPQNLSASRPQDRQFILSSKKLLLSDSGFYLCAWTGTGVSLFIMNTEAFFGQGTRLTVV.

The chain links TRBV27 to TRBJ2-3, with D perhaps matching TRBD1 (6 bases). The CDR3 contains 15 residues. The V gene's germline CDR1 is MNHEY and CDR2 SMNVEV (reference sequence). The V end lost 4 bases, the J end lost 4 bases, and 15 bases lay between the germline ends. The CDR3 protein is CASSSSGKGADTQYF. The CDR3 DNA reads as TGTGCCAGCAGTTCCTCGGGGAAGGGGGCAGATACGCAGTATTTT.

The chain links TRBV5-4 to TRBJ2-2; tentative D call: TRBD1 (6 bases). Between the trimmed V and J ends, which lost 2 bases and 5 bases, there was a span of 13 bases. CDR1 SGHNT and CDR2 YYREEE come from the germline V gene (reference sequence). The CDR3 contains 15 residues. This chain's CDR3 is CASSFGQGLTGELFF. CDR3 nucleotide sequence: TGTGCCAGCAGCTTCGGGCAGGGGCTGACCGGGGAGCTGTTTTTT.

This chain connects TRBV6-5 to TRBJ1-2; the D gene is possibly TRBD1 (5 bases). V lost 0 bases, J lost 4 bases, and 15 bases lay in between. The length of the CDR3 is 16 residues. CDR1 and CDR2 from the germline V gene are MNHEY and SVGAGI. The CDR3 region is CASSYSSGAATYGYTF. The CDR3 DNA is TGTGCCAGCAGTTACTCGAGCGGGGCCGCGACCTATGGCTACACCTTC.

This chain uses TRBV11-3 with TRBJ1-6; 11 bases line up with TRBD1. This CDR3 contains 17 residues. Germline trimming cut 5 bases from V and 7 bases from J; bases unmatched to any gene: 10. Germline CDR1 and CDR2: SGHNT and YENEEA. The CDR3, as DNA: TGTGCCAGCAGCCCCAGGACAGGGGGCATATTCAATTCACCCCTCCACTTT. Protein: CASSPRTGGIFNSPLHF.

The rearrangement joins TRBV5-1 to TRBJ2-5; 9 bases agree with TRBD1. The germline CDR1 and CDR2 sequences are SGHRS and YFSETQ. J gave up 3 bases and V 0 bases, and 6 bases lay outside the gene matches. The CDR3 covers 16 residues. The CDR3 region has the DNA TGCGCCAGCAGCTTGGCCGGGACAGGGAAGGAAGAGACCCAGTACTTC. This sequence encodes CASSLAGTGKEETQYF.